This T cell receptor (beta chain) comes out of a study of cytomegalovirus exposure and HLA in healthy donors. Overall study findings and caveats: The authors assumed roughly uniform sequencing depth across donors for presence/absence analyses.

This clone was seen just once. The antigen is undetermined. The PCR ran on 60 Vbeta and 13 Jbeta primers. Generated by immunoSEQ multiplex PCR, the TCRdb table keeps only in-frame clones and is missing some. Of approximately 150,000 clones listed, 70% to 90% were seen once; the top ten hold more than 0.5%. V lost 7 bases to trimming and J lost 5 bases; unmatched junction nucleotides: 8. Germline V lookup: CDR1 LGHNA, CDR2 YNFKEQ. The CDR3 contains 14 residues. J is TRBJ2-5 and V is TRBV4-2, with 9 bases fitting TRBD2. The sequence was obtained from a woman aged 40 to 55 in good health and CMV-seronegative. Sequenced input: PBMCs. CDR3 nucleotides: TGTGCCAGCAAGTACATGCGGGAGGGCGAGACCCAGTACTTC. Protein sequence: CASKYMREGETQYF.